This T cell receptor beta chain was identified in a study of cytomegalovirus exposure and HLA in healthy donors. Overall study findings and caveats: Rare TCR sequences predominated, though certain public TCRs were found in many donors. Later work showed greater clonal expansion in HLA-associated TCR beta chains than in equally common others. Investigators reported 150 to 200 TCR beta chains as tied to cytomegalovirus.

PCR amplification relied on 60 Vbeta primers (plus 13 Jbeta primers). Generated by immunoSEQ multiplex PCR, the TCRdb table keeps only in-frame clones and is missing some. The table has more than 65,000 clones, approximately 61% seen once; the top ten hold 6.5% to 7.5%. On this clone: The antigen is unknown.

J was trimmed by 1 base and V by 4 bases; bases with no gene match: 12. Looked up from germline, CDR1 is MNHNS and CDR2 is SASEGT. The CDR3 consists of 18 residues. The TCR comes from a woman in her forties or fifties in good health and CMV-seropositive. Sequencing was performed on PBMCs. The J gene is TRBJ1-5, the V gene TRBV6-1; 8 nucleotides line up with TRBD1. The CDR3, as DNA: TGTGCCAGCAGTGCCGCAAAAGACAGGGGATGGAGCAATCAGCCCCAGCATTTT. It specifies CASSAAKDRGWSNQPQHF.